The 11 T cell receptor beta chains below come from one sample, sequenced in a study of shared clonotypes between healthy human individuals. Naive CD8 cells lacked CD45RO, underwent positive selection for CCR7 and left out terminally differentiated effector memory CD45RA+ cells. This table comes from immunoSEQ multiplex PCR, and its TCRdb copy is limited to in-frame clones, with some not included. This sample has approximately 810,000 clones; over 90% occur once, and the top ten carry around 24%. Source material: naive CD8+ T cells sorted from blood. These receptors all stem from a man aged 25-40 years in good health.

The CDR3 loop is CATSRDNWSGPYNEQFF. The CDR3 nucleotides are TGTGCCACCAGCAGAGATAACTGGAGCGGTCCCTACAATGAGCAGTTCTTC. The rearrangement uses TRBV15 and TRBJ2-1; weak D call: TRBD2 (5 bases). Germline V gene lookup returns CDR1 LNHNV and CDR2 YYDKDF (reference sequence). This CDR3 is built from 17 residues. Trimming cost V 0 bases and J 2 bases, with 14 bases left between them.

The J gene is TRBJ1-2, the V gene TRBV7-6; the match to TRBD1 covers 9 bases. V trimming: 2 bases; J trimming: 5 bases; junction bases outside the gene matches: 6. The CDR3 extends over 15 amino acids. Germline CDR1 is SGHVS and CDR2 is FNYEAQ. The chain's CDR3 is CASSLRDRESYGYTF. In nucleotides, the CDR3 is TGTGCCAGCAGCTTACGGGACAGGGAGTCTTATGGCTACACCTTC. The full variable domain, completed using reference TRBV7-6 and TRBJ1-2, is GAGVSQSPRYKVTKRGQDVALRCDPISGHVSLYWYRQALGQGPEFLTYFNYEAQQDKSGLPNDRFSAERPEGSISTLTIQRTEQRDSAMYRCASSLRDRESYGYTFGSGTRLTVV.

In its sample, this clone was seen once. This chain connects TRBV2 to TRBJ2-7; D perhaps matches TRBD2 (6 bases). The V gene lost 11 bases and the J gene lost 0 bases, with 14 bases spanning the gap. There are 13 residues in the CDR3. Germline assignment: CDR1 SNHLY and CDR2 FYNNEI. CDR3 in DNA: TGTGCCGCCCGGCGGGGAAGCTCCTACGAGCAGTACTTC. Translated, it gives CAARRGSSYEQYF. Full variable domain (rest looked up from reference TRBV2 and TRBJ2-7): EPEVTQTPSHQVTQMGQEVILRCVPISNHLYFYWYRQILGQKVEFLVSFYNNEISEKSEIFDDQFSVERPDGSNFTLKIRSTKLEDSAMYFCAARRGSSYEQYFGPGTRLTVT.

This clone occurred once. The J gene is TRBJ2-7, the V gene TRBV11-2; the match to TRBD1 covers 8 bases. The ends lost 1 base at V and 3 bases at J; junction bases unmatched: 2. Germline V lookup: CDR1 SGHAT, CDR2 FQNNGV. The CDR3 runs to 14 residues. Here the CDR3 DNA reads TGTGCCAGCAGCTTAGCAGGGGGCAGCTACGAGCAGTACTTC. Translated, it gives CASSLAGGSYEQYF.

J is TRBJ2-1 and V is TRBV7-9, with 7 positions matching TRBD2. The CDR3 runs to 18 residues. Looked up from germline, CDR1 is SEHNR and CDR2 is FQNEAQ (reference sequence). V dropped 3 bases and J dropped 0; count of bases not matched to a gene: 11. CDR3 coding DNA: TGTGCCAGCAGCTTGGGTCTAATGGGCGGGAGCTCCTACAATGAGCAGTTCTTC. It yields the protein CASSLGLMGGSSYNEQFF.

The chain uses TRBV7-9 and TRBJ1-5; perhaps TRBD1 as D (5 bases). Trimming stripped 5 bases from V and 3 bases from J, with 11 bases between. CDR3 size: 14 residues. In germline, CDR1 is SEHNR, CDR2 FQNEAQ (reference sequence). This CDR3 reads CASSGGEINQPQHF. CDR3 bases: TGTGCCAGCAGCGGAGGGGAAATCAATCAGCCCCAGCATTTT.

This clone was seen a few times. The V call is TRBV5-7, the J call TRBJ1-5; possible D gene TRBD1, 5 bases. TRBV5-7 is filed as an ORF, its function uncertain. This CDR3 comprises 15 residues. V gave up 2 bases and J gave up 3 bases, with 12 bases separating them. The CDR3 DNA sequence: TGTGCCAGCAGCTTCAGGCGACAGAACAATCAGCCCCAGCATTTT. It translates to CASSFRRQNNQPQHF.

In DNA form, the CDR3 reads TGTGCCAGCAGAGGGGACAGGTACGAGCAGTACTTC. Its translation is CASRGDRYEQYF. This chain uses TRBV7-9 with TRBJ2-7; 8 bases match TRBD1. The CDR3 consists of 12 residues. The germline CDR1 and CDR2 sequences are SEHNR and FQNEAQ (reference sequence). Trimming removed 6 bases from V and 4 bases from J; junction bases left unmatched: 2.

This clone occurred a few times. The chain uses TRBV28 and TRBJ2-7; D gene unclear. V was cut by 6 bases and J by 7 bases, with 7 bases left in between. CDR3 length equals 10 residues. Germline CDR1 reads MDHEN; CDR2 reads SYDVKM. Written as DNA, the CDR3 is TGTGCCAGCAGCTCGTGGGAGCAGTACTTC. This encodes CASSSWEQYF.

The chain is built from TRBV7-2 and TRBJ2-1; no reliable D call. This CDR3 region has 14 residues. Trimming left V 1 base short and J 0 bases short, with 4 bases between. Germline loops: CDR1 SGHTA, CDR2 FQGNSA. The chain's CDR3 is CASSLVGSYNEQFF. The DNA of the CDR3 is TGTGCCAGCAGCTTAGTTGGCTCCTACAATGAGCAGTTCTTC. Variable domain in full (rest from reference TRBV7-2 and TRBJ2-1): GAGVSQSPSNKVTEKGKDVELRCDPISGHTALYWYRQSLGQGLEFLIYFQGNSAPDKSGLPSDRFSAERTGGSVSTLTIQRTQQEDSAVYLCASSLVGSYNEQFFGPGTRLTVL.

This clone has just one count. The genes are TRBV29-1 and TRBJ1-1; no reliable D call. Trimming removed 4 bases at V and 6 bases at J, with 12 bases between. From germline, CDR1 is SQVTM and CDR2 ANQGSEA. There are 12 residues in the CDR3. In DNA form, the CDR3 reads TGCAGCGTTGGGGGTTTTGTGGCTGAAGCTTTCTTT. Its protein product is CSVGGFVAEAFF.